These 2 T cell receptor beta chains share one sample of origin, sequenced in a study of blood T cell repertoires in COVID-19. Some clones are missing from TCRdb's copy, which holds only in-frame ones; the method was immunoSEQ multiplex PCR. Here the sample spans approximately 61,000 clones, 75% to 90% being singletons. The material sequenced was peripheral blood. These receptors all come from a human donor in a cohort sampled during active COVID-19.

V is TRBV5-4 and J is TRBJ2-1, with 10 bases identical to TRBD2. CDR3 length: 15 amino acids. The V gene's germline CDR1 is SGHNT and CDR2 YYREEE (reference sequence). Trimming at V came to 5 bases and at J to 4 bases, leaving 6 bases not matched to a gene. DNA of the CDR3: TGTGCCAGCAGGTCCGGGACTAGCGTTTACAATGAGCAGTTCTTC. Residues: CASRSGTSVYNEQFF.

This sequence joins TRBV6-5 and TRBJ1-6, with 10 positions matching TRBD1. V lost 6 bases to trimming and J lost 7 bases; unmatched junction nucleotides: 3. Germline values: CDR1 MNHEY, CDR2 SVGAGI. The CDR3 runs 14 residues. In DNA, the CDR3 is TGTGCCAGCAGATGGGGACAGGGGAATTCACCCCTCCACTTT. Encoded protein: CASRWGQGNSPLHF.